Listed here is a single T cell receptor beta chain. The target antigen is unknown. CDR3 length: 15 residues. Between the trimmed V and J ends, which lost 5 bases and 0 bases, there was a span of 12 bases. Germline CDR1 SGHTA, CDR2 FQGNSA. Only in-frame clones appear in the TCRdb table, and some are missing; sequencing was by immunoSEQ multiplex PCR. The repertoire holds about 86,000 clones, with around 89% as singletons. These data originate in a study of graft-versus-host responses after intestinal transplantation. The chain has TRBV7-2 and TRBJ2-3; the D gene is possibly TRBD1 (5 bases). This TCR was recovered from a human donor who was the organ donor for an intestinal transplant. This specimen was unstimulated CD4+ T cells sorted from spleen or lymph node cells, taken before transplant. The CDR3, as DNA: TGTGCCAGCAGCACGCAAAGGGGTAGCACAGATACGCAGTATTTT. Amino acids: CASSTQRGSTDTQYF.